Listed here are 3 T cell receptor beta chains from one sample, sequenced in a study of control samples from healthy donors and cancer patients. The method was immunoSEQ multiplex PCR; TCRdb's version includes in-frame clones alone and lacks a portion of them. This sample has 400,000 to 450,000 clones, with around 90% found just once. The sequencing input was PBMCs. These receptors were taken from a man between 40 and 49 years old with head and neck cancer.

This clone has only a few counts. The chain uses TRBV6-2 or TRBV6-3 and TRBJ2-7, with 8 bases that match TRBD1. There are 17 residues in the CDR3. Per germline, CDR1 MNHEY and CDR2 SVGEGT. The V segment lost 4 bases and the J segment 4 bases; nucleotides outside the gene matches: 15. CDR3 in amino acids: CASSSISDRGRPYEQYF. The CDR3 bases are TGTGCCAGCAGTTCGATTTCCGACAGGGGAAGACCTTACGAGCAGTACTTC.

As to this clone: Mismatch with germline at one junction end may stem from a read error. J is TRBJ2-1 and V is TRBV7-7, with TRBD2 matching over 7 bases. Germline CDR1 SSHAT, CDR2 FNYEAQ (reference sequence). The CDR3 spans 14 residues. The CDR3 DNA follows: TGTGCTAGCAGCTTAGGGGCGGGAGCGAATGAGCAGTTCTTC. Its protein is CASSLGAGANEQFF.

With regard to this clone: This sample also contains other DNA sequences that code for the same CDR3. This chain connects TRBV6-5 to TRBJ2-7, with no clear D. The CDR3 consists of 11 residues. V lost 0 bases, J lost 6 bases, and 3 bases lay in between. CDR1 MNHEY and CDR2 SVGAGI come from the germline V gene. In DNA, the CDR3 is TGTGCCAGCAGTTACTCAGGCGAGCAGTACTTC. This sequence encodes CASSYSGEQYF.